This TCR beta chain is drawn from a study of shared T cell receptors in the human thymus. TCRdb's table, derived via immunoSEQ multiplex PCR, lists solely in-frame clones and lacks some. The sample holds over 650,000 clones, 70% to 90% seen once. Germline-derived CDR1 and CDR2 are SGHTA and FQGNSA. Trimming took 4 bases from V and 5 from J; bases not matched to a gene: 5. The CDR3 loop spans 15 amino acids. This sample was shared with a second study, whose subject was human thymus T cells. That source adds: Repertoires sampled from thymus and blood appeared biased in V and J gene usage.

The V call is TRBV7-2, the J call TRBJ2-7; TRBD2 agrees at 13 bases. Sample: thymocytes. This receptor was taken from a boy younger than two with a congenital heart defect. The CDR3 loop reads CASSYGLAGVNEQYF. The CDR3, as DNA: TGTGCCAGCAGCTACGGACTAGCGGGAGTGAACGAGCAGTACTTC. Combining the CDR3 with reference TRBV7-2 and TRBJ2-7 gives the whole variable domain GAGVSQSPSNKVTEKGKDVELRCDPISGHTALYWYRQSLGQGLEFLIYFQGNSAPDKSGLPSDRFSAERTGGSVSTLTIQRTQQEDSAVYLCASSYGLAGVNEQYFGPGTRLTVT.